The 18 T cell receptor beta chains given below trace back to one sample, sequenced in a study of cytomegalovirus exposure and HLA in healthy donors. PCR primers comprised 60 Vbeta and 13 Jbeta primers. The data were produced by immunoSEQ multiplex PCR, yet TCRdb's version contains in-frame clones alone and is incomplete. The sample gives over 150,000 clones, roughly 89% of which show up once; 0.75% to 0.95% is in the top ten. The sequenced sample consisted of PBMCs. All receptors come from a woman in her twenties or thirties in good health and CMV-seronegative.

The V gene is TRBV5-4, the J gene TRBJ2-5, with 16 bases matching TRBD2. This CDR3 has 16 residues. CDR1 and CDR2 (germline): SGHNT, YYREEE (reference sequence). With 4 bases clipped from V and 4 bases from J, the junction kept 4 bases outside the gene matches. The CDR3 protein is CASSKGTSGGVETQYF. Here the CDR3 DNA reads TGTGCCAGCAGCAAGGGGACTAGCGGGGGGGTAGAGACCCAGTACTTC.

This chain connects TRBV19 to TRBJ2-6; perhaps TRBD2 as D (5 bases). The CDR3 has 22 amino acids. Germline V lookup: CDR1 LNHDA, CDR2 SQIVND (reference sequence). V was clipped by 3 bases and J by 0 bases, with 27 bases between them. Here the CDR3 DNA reads TGTGCCAGTAGTATCGGGGTGTTCCTCGGAGCGGCTTTTTTCTCTGGGGCCAACGTCCTGACTTTC. Its translation: CASSIGVFLGAAFFSGANVLTF.

V is TRBV4-3 and J is TRBJ1-1; D remains unclear. V shed 2 bases and J shed 5 bases, with 9 bases lying between them. This CDR3 region has 13 residues. The V gene's germline CDR1 is LGHNA and CDR2 YSLEER. The CDR3 region is CASSQSGVTEAFF. The CDR3 DNA sequence: TGCGCCAGCAGCCAATCCGGGGTGACTGAAGCTTTCTTT.

The chain couples TRBV4-2 to TRBJ1-2; 9 bases line up with TRBD1. Germline V lookup: CDR1 LGHNA, CDR2 YNFKEQ. V trimming: 4 bases; J trimming: 6 bases; junction bases outside the gene matches: 3. The CDR3 runs 13 residues. The CDR3 DNA sequence: TGTGCCAGCAGCCTAACAGGGGGCGATGGCTACACCTTC. This translates into CASSLTGGDGYTF.

This clone has more than one count but fewer than ten. The chain combines TRBV4-3 with TRBJ2-6; D perhaps matches TRBD2 (6 bases). V lost 0 bases, J lost 0 bases, and 9 bases lay in between. CDR1 and CDR2 (germline): LGHNA, YSLEER. The CDR3 runs 17 residues. This CDR3 reads CASSQDTGGSGANVLTF. The CDR3 nucleotides read TGCGCCAGCAGCCAAGATACCGGGGGCTCTGGGGCCAACGTCCTGACTTTC.

The chain has TRBV10-2 and TRBJ2-7, with D tentatively TRBD1 (5 bases). CDR1 and CDR2 (germline): WSHSY, SAAADI. The CDR3 runs 15 residues. Trimming took off 8 bases at V and 0 bases at J, with 17 bases between the two ends. CDR3: CASGAWRPSSYEQYF. The CDR3, as DNA: TGCGCCAGCGGGGCCTGGCGCCCTAGCTCCTACGAGCAGTACTTC.

This chain links TRBV19 with TRBJ2-7; D is perhaps TRBD1 (5 bases). This CDR3 contains 16 residues. Trimming cost V 9 bases and J 6 bases, with 27 bases left between them. CDR1 is LNHDA and CDR2 is SQIVND in the germline V gene (reference sequence). The CDR3 nucleotides read TGTGCCAGAATCCGAGTAGGTCGCGGACACCCCCTCGAGCAGTACTTC. It is translated as CARIRVGRGHPLEQYF.

The rearrangement joins TRBV6-1 to TRBJ2-7, with 10 bases matching TRBD1. V shed 8 bases and J 2 bases; nucleotides not matched to a gene: 3. The CDR3 sequence is 13 residues long. CDR1 MNHNS and CDR2 SASEGT come from the germline V gene. DNA of the CDR3: TGTGCCAGCGGAGGACAGGGGGCCTACGAGCAGTACTTC. As protein: CASGGQGAYEQYF.

V and J are TRBV6-6 and TRBJ1-5; 7 nucleotides align to TRBD1. In germline, CDR1 is MNHNY, CDR2 SVGAGI (reference sequence). V was pared by 10 bases and J by 0 bases, with 9 bases of the junction left unmatched. The CDR3 is 15 amino acids. The CDR3 nucleotides are TGTGCCACTCATTTACAGGGGATTAGCAATCAGCCCCAGCATTTT. It specifies CATHLQGISNQPQHF.

This chain uses TRBV5-1 with TRBJ1-2; tentatively, D is TRBD1 (6 bases). The V end lost 6 bases, the J end lost 0 bases, and 12 bases lay between the germline ends. CDR3 length equals 14 residues. Per germline, CDR1 SGHRS and CDR2 YFSETQ. CDR3 DNA: TGCGCCAGCAATCGAGGGGGTACTAACTATGGCTACACCTTC. Protein sequence: CASNRGGTNYGYTF.

The rearrangement links TRBV5-1 to TRBJ2-1; 9 nucleotides match TRBD2. Trimming took 3 bases from V and 4 from J; bases not matched to a gene: 8. Per germline, CDR1 SGHRS and CDR2 YFSETQ. The CDR3 covers 16 residues. CDR3 nucleotides: TGCGCCAGCAGCTGGGGGCTGACTAGCGGATACAATGAGCAGTTCTTC. It encodes CASSWGLTSGYNEQFF. Variable domain in full (rest from reference TRBV5-1 and TRBJ2-1): KAGVTQTPRYLIKTRGQQVTLSCSPISGHRSVSWYQQTPGQGLQFLFEYFSETQRNKGNFPGRFSGRQFSNSRSEMNVSTLELGDSALYLCASSWGLTSGYNEQFFGPGTRLTVL.

The chain carries TRBV7-2 and TRBJ2-1; 11 positions match TRBD2. With V trimmed by 5 bases and J by 6 bases, 3 bases remained unmatched. Germline V gene lookup returns CDR1 SGHTA and CDR2 FQGNSA. The CDR3 consists of 14 residues. The CDR3 sequence is CASSRLAGGNEQFF. The CDR3 nucleotides are TGTGCCAGCAGCCGGCTAGCGGGGGGCAATGAGCAGTTCTTC. Filled out from reference TRBV7-2 and TRBJ2-1, the complete variable domain reads GAGVSQSPSNKVTEKGKDVELRCDPISGHTALYWYRQSLGQGLEFLIYFQGNSAPDKSGLPSDRFSAERTGGSVSTLTIQRTQQEDSAVYLCASSRLAGGNEQFFGPGTRLTVL.

The chain couples TRBV7-6 to TRBJ2-2; D might be TRBD2 (6 bases). Trimming took off 7 bases at V and 3 bases at J, with 15 bases between the two ends. The CDR3 has 15 amino acids. Germline V gene sequence: CDR1 SGHVS, CDR2 FNYEAQ. Written as DNA, the CDR3 is TGTGCCAGCAAAAAACTAGGCGGGGACACCGGGGAGCTGTTTTTT. This gives the protein CASKKLGGDTGELFF. Together with reference TRBV7-6 and TRBJ2-2, the CDR3 gives the full variable domain: GAGVSQSPRYKVTKRGQDVALRCDPISGHVSLYWYRQALGQGPEFLTYFNYEAQQDKSGLPNDRFSAERPEGSISTLTIQRTEQRDSAMYRCASKKLGGDTGELFFGEGSRLTVL.

The chain combines TRBV6-1 with TRBJ2-4, with a weak D call TRBD2 (5 bases). The germline gives CDR1 MNHNS, CDR2 SASEGT. Trimming shortened V by 5 bases and J by 6 bases, and 17 bases separated the two germline ends. This CDR3 spans 15 amino acids. In DNA, the CDR3 is TGTGCCAGCAGTCTTTCCTTTAGCGTCGGAAACATTCAGTACTTC. Translating it yields CASSLSFSVGNIQYF.

The V and J genes are TRBV28 and TRBJ2-3; 7 bases line up with TRBD2. Losses at the gene ends were 0 bases for V and 2 bases for J; bases not matched to a gene: 5. Germline-derived CDR1 and CDR2 are MDHEN and SYDVKM. The CDR3 runs to 16 residues. The CDR3 loop is CASSLWAGAVTDTQYF. The CDR3 coding sequence is TGTGCCAGCAGTTTATGGGCGGGAGCGGTCACAGATACGCAGTATTTT. Together with reference TRBV28 and TRBJ2-3, the CDR3 gives the full variable domain: DVKVTQSSRYLVKRTGEKVFLECVQDMDHENMFWYRQDPGLGLRLIYFSYDVKMKEKGDIPEGYSVSREKKERFSLILESASTNQTSMYLCASSLWAGAVTDTQYFGPGTRLTVL.

The rearrangement uses TRBV6-1 and TRBJ2-7; D is perhaps TRBD1 (6 bases). There are 15 residues in the CDR3. Per the germline V gene, CDR1 is MNHNS and CDR2 is SASEGT. V was cut by 6 bases and J by 2 bases, with 17 bases left in between. The CDR3 here is CASRRTDRFPYEQYF. DNA of the CDR3: TGTGCCAGCAGGCGGACCGACAGGTTTCCCTACGAGCAGTACTTC.

The chain has TRBV5-1 and TRBJ2-7, with TRBD1 matching 8 bases. The ends lost 3 bases at V and 4 bases at J; junction bases unmatched: 12. The CDR3 consists of 16 residues. Germline V gene lookup returns CDR1 SGHRS and CDR2 YFSETQ. The CDR3 protein is CASSYPHRGSPYEQYF. DNA for the CDR3: TGCGCCAGCAGCTACCCCCACAGGGGGTCACCTTACGAGCAGTACTTC.

V gene TRBV14 combines with J gene TRBJ1-1, with D uncertain. V dropped 4 bases and J dropped 0 bases, with 6 bases sitting between them. The germline CDR1 and CDR2 sequences are SGHDN and FVKESK. The CDR3 sequence is 13 residues long. The CDR3: CASSPFLNTEAFF. The CDR3 nucleotides read TGTGCCAGCAGCCCTTTCCTGAACACTGAAGCTTTCTTT. Looking up the rest from reference TRBV14 and TRBJ1-1 gives the full variable domain: EAGVTQFPSHSVIEKGQTVTLRCDPISGHDNLYWYRRVMGKEIKFLLHFVKESKQDESGMPNNRFLAERTGGTYSTLKVQPAELEDSGVYFCASSPFLNTEAFFGQGTRLTVV.